This paragraph reports one T cell receptor beta chain. The antigen remains unidentified. This sample was included in a study of human thymus T cells. Resected material from corrective heart surgery provided the thymus tissue analysed. Overall study results and limits: Biased V and J segment usage appeared in thymus and peripheral blood. There were highly overlapping thymic repertoires among unrelated individuals, as related research reported.

The CDR3 runs to 19 residues. CDR1 GTSNPN and CDR2 SVGIG come from the germline V gene (reference sequence). The V end was cut by 0 bases, the J end by 3 bases, with 26 bases between. Repertoires were generated with immunoSEQ multiplex PCR, while TCRdb's copy carries only in-frame clones and drops some. Counted here are some 130,000 clones, 90% to 95% occurring once; the ten biggest clones make up around 0.025%. The chain is built from TRBV30 and TRBJ1-2, with D unresolved. The origin of this receptor is a boy younger than two with a congenital heart defect but otherwise immunologically healthy. Input material: thymus tissue. CDR3 sequence reads: CAWSVDPYSRGVPYYGYTF. CDR3 sequence (DNA): TGTGCCTGGAGTGTAGATCCCTATTCTCGCGGAGTTCCCTACTATGGCTACACCTTC.